This T cell receptor beta chain was recovered during a study of cytomegalovirus exposure and HLA in healthy donors. Findings and caveats of the study: With later analysis, a missense DCLRE1C variant became linked to TCR beta V- and J-gene trimming. Prior analysis indicated that the majority of TCR beta V segments exhibited productivity approximately 90% or approximately 30% of the time.

60 Vbeta and 13 Jbeta primers were used in PCR. Measured with immunoSEQ multiplex PCR; TCRdb has only the in-frame clones, and not every one. The data hold some 70,000 clones, with approximately 70% observed a single time. About this clone: What it binds is unknown. At one end, the junction sequence differs from germline, possibly due to a read error.

In germline, CDR1 is LNHDA, CDR2 SQIVND (reference sequence). The CDR3 extends over 12 amino acids. This receptor was taken from a male donor in good health and CMV-seropositive. V usage is TRBV19 and J usage is TRBJ1-6; D is possibly TRBD1 (6 bases). Sequenced: PBMCs. CDR3 sequence (DNA): TGTGCCAGCCGGGACAATAATTCACCCCCCCACTTT. Its translation is CASRDNNSPPHF. The complete variable domain, with remaining parts taken from reference TRBV19 and TRBJ1-6, reads DGGITQSPKYLFRKEGQNVTLSCEQNLNHDAMYWYRQDPGQGLRLIYYSQIVNDFQKGDIAEGYSVSREKKESFPLTVTSAQKNPTAFYLCASRDNNSPPHFGNGTRLTVT.